The text below deals with one TCR beta chain. In the authors' workflow: Estimation of nucleated cell counts relied on the amplification of reference gene primers. Generated by immunoSEQ multiplex PCR, the TCRdb table keeps only in-frame clones and is missing some. V and J calls and clone size come straight from that table; D and trimming were deduced from the DNA. The table records some 260,000 clones, about four fifths of them present only once. This entry is derived from a study of blood T cell repertoires in COVID-19. Study-level background: The United States, Italy and Spain provided the acute and convalescent COVID-19 samples. The cDNA or gDNA used as material had been derived from T cells, B-cell-depleted T cells, or PBMCs.

This clonotype originated in a man aged 80 or over with acute or convalescent COVID-19. The source material was peripheral blood.

CDR3 amino acids: CATSDSRAQGLNEQYF. The CDR3 region has the DNA TGTGCCACCAGTGACTCAAGGGCTCAGGGGCTCAACGAGCAGTACTTC. The chain is built from TRBV24-1 and TRBJ2-7; a weak D match, TRBD1 (6 bases). CDR1 and CDR2 from the germline V gene are KGHDR and SFDVKD. The CDR3 totals 16 residues. V gave up 4 bases and J gave up 5 bases, with 20 bases separating them.